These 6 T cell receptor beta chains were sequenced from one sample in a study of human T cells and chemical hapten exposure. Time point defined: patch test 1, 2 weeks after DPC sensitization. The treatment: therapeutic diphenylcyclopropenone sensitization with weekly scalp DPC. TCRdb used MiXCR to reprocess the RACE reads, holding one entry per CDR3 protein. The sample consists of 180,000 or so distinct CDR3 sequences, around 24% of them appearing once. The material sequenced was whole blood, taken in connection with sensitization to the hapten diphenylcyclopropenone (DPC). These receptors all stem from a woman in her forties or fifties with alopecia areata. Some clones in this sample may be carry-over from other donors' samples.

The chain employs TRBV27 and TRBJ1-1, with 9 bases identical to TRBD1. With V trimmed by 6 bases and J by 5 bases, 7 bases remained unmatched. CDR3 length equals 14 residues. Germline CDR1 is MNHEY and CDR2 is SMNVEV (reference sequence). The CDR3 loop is CASRLQGARTEAFF. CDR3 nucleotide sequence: TGTGCCAGCAGGCTACAGGGGGCGCGTACTGAAGCTTTCTTT.

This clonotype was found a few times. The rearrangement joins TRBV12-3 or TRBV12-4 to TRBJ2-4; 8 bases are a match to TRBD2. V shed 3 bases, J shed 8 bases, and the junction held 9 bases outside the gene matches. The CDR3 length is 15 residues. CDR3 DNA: TGTGCCAGCAGTTTGACGGGACTAGTGGTCGACATTCAGTACTTC. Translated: CASSLTGLVVDIQYF.

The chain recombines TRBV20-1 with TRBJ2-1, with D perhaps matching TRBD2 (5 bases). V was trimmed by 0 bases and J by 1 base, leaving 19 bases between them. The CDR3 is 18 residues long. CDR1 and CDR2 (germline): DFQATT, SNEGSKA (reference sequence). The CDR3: CSARDYLVRVNSYNEQFF. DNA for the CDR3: TGCAGTGCTAGAGATTACTTAGTGCGGGTCAATTCCTACAATGAGCAGTTCTTC.

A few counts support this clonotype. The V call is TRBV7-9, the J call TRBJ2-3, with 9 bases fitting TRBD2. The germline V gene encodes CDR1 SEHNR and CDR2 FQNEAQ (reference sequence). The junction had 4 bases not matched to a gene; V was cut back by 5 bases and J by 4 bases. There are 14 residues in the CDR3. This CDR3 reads CASSNSGRPDTQYF. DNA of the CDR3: TGTGCCAGCAGCAATAGCGGGAGACCAGATACGCAGTATTTT. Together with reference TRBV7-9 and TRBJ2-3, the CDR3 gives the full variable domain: DTGVSQNPRHKITKRGQNVTFRCDPISEHNRLYWYRQTLGQGPEFLTYFQNEAQLEKSRLLSDRFSAERPKGSFSTLEIQRTEQGDSAMYLCASSNSGRPDTQYFGPGTRLTVL.

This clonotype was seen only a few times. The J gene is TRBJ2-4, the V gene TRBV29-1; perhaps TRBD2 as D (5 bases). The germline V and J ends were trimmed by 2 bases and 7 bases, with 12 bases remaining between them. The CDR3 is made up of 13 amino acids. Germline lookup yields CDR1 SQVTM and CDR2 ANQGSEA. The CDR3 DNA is TGCAGCGTTGAATCCCCCGGGGTGAACATTCAGTACTTC. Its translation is CSVESPGVNIQYF.

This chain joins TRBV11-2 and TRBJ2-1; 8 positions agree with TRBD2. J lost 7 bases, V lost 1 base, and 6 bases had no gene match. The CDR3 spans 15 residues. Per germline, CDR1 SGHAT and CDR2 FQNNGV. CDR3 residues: CASSLGGLAGNEQFF. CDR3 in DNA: TGTGCCAGCAGCTTAGGCGGATTAGCGGGGAATGAGCAGTTCTTC.